The subject of this entry is one T cell receptor beta chain. Trimming removed 5 bases from V and 5 bases from J; junction bases left unmatched: 7. CDR1 is SGHDT, CDR2 YYEEEE, per germline. The CDR3 extends over 13 amino acids. This entry comes from a study of blood T cell repertoires in COVID-19. On the study more broadly: Acute and convalescent COVID-19 specimens originated in the United States, Italy and Spain. T cells, B-cell-depleted T cells, or PBMCs supplied cDNA or gDNA.

Generated by immunoSEQ multiplex PCR, the TCRdb table keeps only in-frame clones and is missing some. The sample holds almost 30,000 clones; approximately 90% are singletons and the top ten take 8% to 10%. The sequenced material came from peripheral blood. The clonotype was recovered from a human donor in a cohort sampled during active COVID-19. This chain connects TRBV5-6 to TRBJ2-7, with 7 nucleotides matching TRBD1. The CDR3 loop reads CASRQQGNHEQYF. In DNA, the CDR3 is TGTGCCAGCAGGCAACAGGGGAACCACGAGCAGTACTTC.